A single sample is the source of the 31 T cell receptor beta chains below, sequenced in a study of long-term antiretroviral therapy in people with HIV (dated 2022 in TCRdb). The immunoSEQ hsTCRB v3.0 assay was used at survey level resolution for TRB variable region sequencing. TCRdb stores this immuneACCESS table with in-frame sequences only. Part of the clones is absent; in the studies checked, under half of the shortfall reflects unresolved V genes, and no reason is known for the rest. Within this sample are about 6,400 clones, with around four fifths of them counted one time only. The ten top clones hold roughly 16% of the sample. Source: unsorted PBMCs, taken 0.5 years before starting antiretroviral therapy. Every receptor here comes from a man in his forties with HIV.

The gene calls are TRBV30 and TRBJ2-2; TRBD2 agrees at 9 bases. Germline V CDR1 and CDR2: GTSNPN, SVGIG (reference sequence). V dropped 0 bases and J dropped 8; count of bases not matched to a gene: 13. The CDR3 runs to 17 residues. The CDR3, as DNA: TGTGCCTGGAGTGTACCTAGCGGGGTCCCCCTGGGGGGGGAGCTGTTTTTT. Translating it yields CAWSVPSGVPLGGELFF.

J is TRBJ2-2 and V is TRBV4-1; D gene unclear. The CDR3 runs to 16 residues. V lost 0 bases, J lost 0 bases, and 8 bases lay in between. Looked up from germline, CDR1 is MGHRA and CDR2 is YSYEKL. Here the CDR3 reads CASSQEGGANTGELFF. In DNA, the CDR3 is TGCGCCAGCAGCCAAGAAGGCGGTGCGAACACCGGGGAGCTGTTTTTT.

For this clone: Other DNA sequences in this sample translate to the same CDR3. V is TRBV19 and J is TRBJ1-2; D remains ambiguous. The CDR3 extends over 11 amino acids. Germline V CDR1 and CDR2: LNHDA, SQIVND (reference sequence). Deletions cut 4 bases from V and 4 bases from J, with 4 bases between. The CDR3 DNA sequence: TGTGCCAGTAGTACGGGCTATGGCTACACCTTC. This codes for CASSTGYGYTF.

V gene TRBV7-9 combines with J gene TRBJ2-1; D gene uncertain. The V and J ends lost 5 bases and 5 bases respectively, with 7 bases between them. CDR3 length: 12 residues. Per germline, CDR1 SEHNR and CDR2 FQNEAQ (reference sequence). The CDR3, as DNA: TGTGCCAGCAGCAGTAATGACAATGAGCAGTTCTTC. It specifies CASSSNDNEQFF. The full variable domain, rest sourced from reference TRBV7-9 and TRBJ2-1, is DTGVSQNPRHKITKRGQNVTFRCDPISEHNRLYWYRQTLGQGPEFLTYFQNEAQLEKSRLLSDRFSAERPKGSFSTLEIQRTEQGDSAMYLCASSSNDNEQFFGPGTRLTVL.

A note on this clone: Other DNA variants within this sample encode the same CDR3. The chain links TRBV6-5 to TRBJ2-1; 9 bases match TRBD1. There are 15 residues in the CDR3. CDR1 MNHEY and CDR2 SVGAGI come from the germline V gene. J was trimmed by 6 bases and V by 0 bases; bases with no gene match: 3. The CDR3 DNA sequence: TGTGCCAGCAGTTACTCCGGGACAGGGTCCAATGAGCAGTTCTTC. This gives the protein CASSYSGTGSNEQFF.

The chain joins TRBV4-3 to TRBJ2-6; D is perhaps TRBD1 (6 bases). Between the trimmed V and J ends, which lost 3 bases and 3 bases, there was a span of 15 bases. Germline CDR1 is LGHNA and CDR2 is YSLEER. The CDR3 sequence is 17 residues long. The CDR3 nucleotides read TGCGCCAGCAGCCATCGTACAGGGATCGATGGGGCCAACGTCCTGACTTTC. Translation: CASSHRTGIDGANVLTF.

On this clone: The same CDR3 can be traced to other DNA sequences in this sample. The chain employs TRBV28 and TRBJ2-3; D gene uncertain. The CDR3 covers 13 residues. CDR1 and CDR2 (germline): MDHEN, SYDVKM. The V and J ends lost 6 bases and 2 bases respectively, with 9 bases between them. The CDR3 here is CASSLRNTDTQYF. The CDR3 nucleotides are TGTGCCAGCAGCCTTCGTAACACAGATACGCAGTATTTT.

V and J are TRBV5-1 and TRBJ2-7, with 10 bases lining up with TRBD1. CDR1 and CDR2 from the germline V gene are SGHRS and YFSETQ. The V segment lost 5 bases and the J segment 6 bases; nucleotides outside the gene matches: 5. There are 13 residues in the CDR3. The CDR3 DNA is TGCGCCAGCAGACAGGACAGGGGGTCCGAGCAGTACTTC. Encoded protein: CASRQDRGSEQYF.

This clone was recorded only once. The chain joins TRBV5-1 to TRBJ2-7, with TRBD1 matching over 9 bases. Germline V gene data show CDR1 as SGHRS and CDR2 as YFSETQ. There are 15 residues in the CDR3. The V segment lost 3 bases and the J segment 0 bases; nucleotides outside the gene matches: 4. The CDR3 nucleotides read TGCGCCAGCAGCTCCGGACAGGGGACCTCCTACGAGCAGTACTTC. Amino acids: CASSSGQGTSYEQYF.

The chain employs TRBV7-9 and TRBJ2-7, with 12 bases lining up with TRBD2. CDR1 is SEHNR and CDR2 is FQNEAQ in the germline V gene (reference sequence). The V gene end was trimmed by 1 base and the J gene end by 3 bases; junction bases not matched to a gene: 4. This CDR3 region has 16 residues. CDR3 protein: CASSLGLAGALYEQYF. The CDR3 region has the DNA TGTGCCAGCAGCTTAGGACTAGCGGGGGCACTCTACGAGCAGTACTTC.

CDR3 in DNA: TGTGCCAGCAGCTTGGATTGGGACAATGAGCAGTTCTTC. Translated: CASSLDWDNEQFF. V gene TRBV5-4 combines with J gene TRBJ2-1; D is undetermined. The CDR3 contains 13 residues. Trimming cost V 0 bases and J 5 bases, with 6 bases left between them. Germline V gene sequence: CDR1 SGHNT, CDR2 YYREEE (reference sequence).

J is TRBJ2-7 and V is TRBV19; 7 bases match TRBD1. Germline CDR1 is LNHDA and CDR2 is SQIVND (reference sequence). CDR3 length equals 13 residues. After removal of 4 bases from V and 4 bases from J, the junction contained 4 bases not matched to a gene. CDR3 loop: CASSTTGFYEQYF. For the CDR3, the DNA is TGTGCCAGTAGTACGACAGGGTTTTACGAGCAGTACTTC.

In this sample, this clone turned up once. V and J are TRBV4-3 and TRBJ2-7; D gene ambiguous. The CDR3 extends over 13 amino acids. The ends were cut back, 0 bases at V and 3 bases at J, with 6 bases in the middle. Germline values: CDR1 LGHNA, CDR2 YSLEER. The CDR3 is CASSQDLVYEQYF. As DNA, the CDR3 is TGCGCCAGCAGCCAAGATTTAGTCTACGAGCAGTACTTC.

The J gene is TRBJ2-7, the V gene TRBV7-9; D uncertain. CDR1 SEHNR and CDR2 FQNEAQ come from the germline V gene (reference sequence). The CDR3 covers 12 residues. V was clipped by 1 base and J by 4 bases, with 5 bases between them. Written as DNA, the CDR3 is TGTGCCAGCAGCTTAGGGCAGTACGAGCAGTACTTC. Translation gives CASSLGQYEQYF.

This clone was recorded only once. The J gene is TRBJ2-1, the V gene TRBV27, with D possibly TRBD1 on 6 matching bases. Trimming pared 3 bases from V and 10 bases from J, leaving 7 bases between. This CDR3 region has 11 residues. Germline V gives CDR1 MNHEY, CDR2 SMNVEV (reference sequence). This chain's CDR3 is CASSLGTEQFF. CDR3 DNA: TGTGCCAGCAGTTTGGGGACAGAGCAGTTCTTC.

The genes are TRBV6-1 and TRBJ1-5; D ambiguous. Germline assignment: CDR1 MNHNS and CDR2 SASEGT. This CDR3 has 14 residues. V shed 8 bases and J shed 0 bases, with 11 bases lying between them. The CDR3 is CASRAGYSNQPQHF. CDR3 DNA sequence: TGTGCCAGCCGTGCCGGTTATAGCAATCAGCCCCAGCATTTT.

The chain carries TRBV29-1 and TRBJ2-7, with D maybe TRBD1 (6 bases). Between the trimmed V and J ends, which lost 0 bases and 3 bases, there was a span of 9 bases. The CDR3 has 13 amino acids. CDR1 is SQVTM, CDR2 ANQGSEA, per germline. The CDR3 sequence: CSVEDTGNYEQYF. The CDR3, as DNA: TGCAGCGTTGAAGATACAGGGAACTACGAGCAGTACTTC.

V gene TRBV4-1 combines with J gene TRBJ2-2; D is possibly TRBD2 (6 bases). The germline V and J ends were trimmed by 5 bases and 6 bases, with 22 bases remaining between them. CDR1 is MGHRA and CDR2 is YSYEKL in the germline V gene. This CDR3 is built from 17 residues. The CDR3 loop reads CASSFVTGGWDSGELFF. CDR3 nucleotides: TGCGCCAGCAGCTTCGTAACAGGAGGGTGGGACTCCGGGGAGCTGTTTTTT.

This clone was picked up one time. This chain uses TRBV2 with TRBJ1-1; D not resolved. This CDR3 is 14 amino acids long. Germline V gene sequence: CDR1 SNHLY, CDR2 FYNNEI. Trimming left V 7 bases short and J 1 base short, with 13 bases between. The CDR3 nucleotides are TGTGCCAGCACAACGGTTCAGACGAACACTGAAGCTTTCTTT. This sequence encodes CASTTVQTNTEAFF.

The genes are TRBV27 and TRBJ2-1; 11 bases are shared with TRBD1. With V trimmed by 5 bases and J by 8 bases, 5 bases remained unmatched. CDR3 length equals 14 residues. Germline loops: CDR1 MNHEY, CDR2 SMNVEV (reference sequence). CDR3 DNA sequence: TGTGCCAGCAGTACAAGGACAGGGGGCCATGAGCAGTTCTTC. Its protein is CASSTRTGGHEQFF.

This clone was seen just once. The rearrangement joins TRBV28 to TRBJ1-5; 7 bases are shared with TRBD1. The CDR3 is 14 amino acids. Trimming removed 6 bases from V and 7 bases from J; junction bases left unmatched: 9. Germline CDR1 MDHEN, CDR2 SYDVKM. This CDR3 reads CASRAGTERQPQHF. CDR3 in DNA: TGTGCCAGCAGAGCCGGGACAGAAAGACAGCCCCAGCATTTT.

This sequence joins TRBV6-6 and TRBJ1-1; D is undetermined. CDR1 is MNHNY, CDR2 SVGAGI, per germline (reference sequence). With 2 bases removed from V and 1 base from J, the gap between germline ends came to 8 bases. The CDR3 length is 14 residues. The CDR3 DNA follows: TGTGCCAGCAGTTACGGCGGACCGAACACTGAAGCTTTCTTT. Its protein product is CASSYGGPNTEAFF.

The chain uses TRBV4-2 and TRBJ1-2, with a tentative D call TRBD1 (5 bases). CDR1 is LGHNA and CDR2 is YNFKEQ in the germline V gene. V lost 3 bases and J 7 bases, leaving 15 bases between the germline ends. The CDR3 loop spans 14 amino acids. This CDR3 is CASSQGTGTSGYTF. For the CDR3, the DNA is TGTGCCAGCAGCCAGGGGACCGGGACTTCTGGCTACACCTTC.

The table lists this clone with a count of one. The chain employs TRBV5-5 and TRBJ1-1; TRBD1 is a possible D gene (6 bases). V lost 0 bases, J lost 12 bases, and 12 bases lay in between. Germline CDR1 reads SGHKS; CDR2 reads YYEKEE (reference sequence). The CDR3 totals 12 residues. The CDR3 reads CASSLGGQTTFF. CDR3 bases: TGTGCCAGCAGCTTGGGGGGGCAGACGACTTTCTTT. The variable domain in full, with the rest retrieved from reference TRBV5-5 and TRBJ1-1, is DAGVTQSPTHLIKTRGQQVTLRCSPISGHKSVSWYQQVLGQGPQFIFQYYEKEERGRGNFPDRFSARQFPNYSSELNVNALLLGDSALYLCASSLGGQTTFFGQGTRLTVV.

The chain combines TRBV5-1 with TRBJ2-2; possibly TRBD2 for D (5 bases). Trimming took 1 base from V and 1 from J, leaving 5 bases between them. Germline V gene lookup returns CDR1 SGHRS and CDR2 YFSETQ. This CDR3 spans 14 amino acids. CDR3 in amino acids: CASSLRGNTGELFF. The CDR3 DNA is TGCGCCAGCAGCTTGCGGGGGAACACCGGGGAGCTGTTTTTT.

This clone was observed a handful of times. The chain has TRBV21-1 and TRBJ1-2. TRBV21-1 is a known pseudogene. The CDR3 sequence is 10 residues long. CDR3 nucleotides: TGTGCCATCCCATCGGGGGGCTACACCTTC. Translating it yields CAIPSGGYTF.

This sequence joins TRBV15 and TRBJ2-7; D is unclear. Trimming cost V 0 bases and J 0 bases, with 0 bases left between them. CDR1 is LNHNV, CDR2 YYDKDF, per germline (reference sequence). The CDR3 sequence is 12 residues long. This CDR3 is CATSRDSYEQYF. The CDR3 nucleotides are TGTGCCACCAGCAGAGACTCCTACGAGCAGTACTTC.

The CDR3, as DNA: TGTGCCAGCAGCAAAGCGCGGGGACAGGGAAGAAGCTACGAGCAGTACTTC. Protein: CASSKARGQGRSYEQYF. The chain has TRBV21-1 and TRBJ2-7; TRBD1, the D gene given by the table, was not confirmed from the DNA. TRBV21-1 is shown as a pseudogene. The CDR3 sequence is 17 residues long.

The chain employs TRBV7-2 and TRBJ1-2, with 8 positions matching TRBD1. Per germline, CDR1 SGHTA and CDR2 FQGNSA. J gave up 5 bases and V 6 bases, and 5 bases lay outside the gene matches. This CDR3 has 13 amino acids. The CDR3: CASREQGGYGYTF. CDR3 nucleotide sequence: TGTGCCAGCAGAGAACAGGGGGGTTATGGCTACACCTTC.

This sequence joins TRBV11-3 and TRBJ2-7; D perhaps matches TRBD2 (6 bases). The CDR3 is 13 residues long. Germline loops: CDR1 SGHNT, CDR2 YENEEA. V lost 3 bases, J lost 0 bases, and 6 bases lay in between. CDR3 DNA: TGTGCCAGCAGCTTGGGAGGCTCCTACGAGCAGTACTTC. Its translation is CASSLGGSYEQYF.

V usage is TRBV9 and J usage is TRBJ1-5, with D unclear. The CDR3 contains 15 residues. CDR1 is SGDLS, CDR2 YYNGEE, per germline. Trimming removed 0 bases from V and 0 bases from J, with 7 bases in between. CDR3 in DNA: TGTGCCAGCAGCGTAGGAGAGACTAGCAATCAGCCCCAGCATTTT. This codes for CASSVGETSNQPQHF.